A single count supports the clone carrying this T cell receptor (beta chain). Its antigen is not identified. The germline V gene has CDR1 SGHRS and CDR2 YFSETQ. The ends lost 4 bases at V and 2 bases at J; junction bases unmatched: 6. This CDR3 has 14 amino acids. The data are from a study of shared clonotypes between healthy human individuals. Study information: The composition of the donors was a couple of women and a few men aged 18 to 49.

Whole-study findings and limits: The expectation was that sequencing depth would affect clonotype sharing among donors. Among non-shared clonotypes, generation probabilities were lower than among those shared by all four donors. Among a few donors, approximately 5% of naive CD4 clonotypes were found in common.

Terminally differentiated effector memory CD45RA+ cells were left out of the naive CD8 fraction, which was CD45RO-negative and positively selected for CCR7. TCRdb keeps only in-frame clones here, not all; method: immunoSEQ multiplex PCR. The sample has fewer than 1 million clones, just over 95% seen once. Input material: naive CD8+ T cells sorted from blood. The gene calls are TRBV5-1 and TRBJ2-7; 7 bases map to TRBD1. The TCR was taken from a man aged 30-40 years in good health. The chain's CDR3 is CASSITGDPYEQYF. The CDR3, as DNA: TGCGCCAGCAGCATTACAGGGGACCCCTACGAGCAGTACTTC.